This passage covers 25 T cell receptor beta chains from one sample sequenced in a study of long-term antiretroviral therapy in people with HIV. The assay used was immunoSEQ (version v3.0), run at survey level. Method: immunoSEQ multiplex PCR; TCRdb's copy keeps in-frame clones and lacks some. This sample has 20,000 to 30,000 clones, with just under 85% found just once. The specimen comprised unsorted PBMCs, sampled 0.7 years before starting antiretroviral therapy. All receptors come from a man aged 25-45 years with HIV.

CDR3 amino acids: CAWSALGGLAAYEQYF. CDR3 DNA: TGTGCCTGGAGTGCTCTAGGGGGACTAGCGGCCTACGAGCAGTACTTC. The chain employs TRBV30 and TRBJ2-7; 11 bases are shared with TRBD2. The germline V gene encodes CDR1 GTSNPN and CDR2 SVGIG (reference sequence). After removal of 1 base from V and 2 bases from J, the junction contained 7 bases not matched to a gene. The CDR3 extends over 16 amino acids.

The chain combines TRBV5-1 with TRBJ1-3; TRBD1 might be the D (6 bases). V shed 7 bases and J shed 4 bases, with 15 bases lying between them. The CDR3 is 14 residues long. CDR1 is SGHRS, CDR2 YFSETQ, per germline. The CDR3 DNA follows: TGCGCCAGCTCCAGCGGGACACAAGGAAACACCATATATTTT. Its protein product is CASSSGTQGNTIYF.

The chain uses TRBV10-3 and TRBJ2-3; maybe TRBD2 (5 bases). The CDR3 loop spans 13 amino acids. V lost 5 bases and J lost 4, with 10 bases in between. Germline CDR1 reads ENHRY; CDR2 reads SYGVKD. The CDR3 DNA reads TGTGCCATCAGTCGGGATCGGGCAGATACGCAGTATTTT. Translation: CAISRDRADTQYF.

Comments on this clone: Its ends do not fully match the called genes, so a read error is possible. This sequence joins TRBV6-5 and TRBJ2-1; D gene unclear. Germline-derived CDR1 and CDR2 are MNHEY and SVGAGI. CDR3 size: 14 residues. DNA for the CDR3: TGTGCCAGCAGTTACTCGAAAAACTACCATGAGCAGTTCTTC. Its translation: CASSYSKNYHEQFF.

CDR3 nucleotides: TGTGCCAGCAGTCCCCGGGGAGGGAGTGGTTCACCCCTCCACTTT. Residues: CASSPRGGSGSPLHF. The chain recombines TRBV6-5 with TRBJ1-6; no definite D call. The germline V gene has CDR1 MNHEY and CDR2 SVGAGI. The CDR3 has 15 amino acids. Trimming pared 5 bases from V and 9 bases from J, leaving 17 bases between.

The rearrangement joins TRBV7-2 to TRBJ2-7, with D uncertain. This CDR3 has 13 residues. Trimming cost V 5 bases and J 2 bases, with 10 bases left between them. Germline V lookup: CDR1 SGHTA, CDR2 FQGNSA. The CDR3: CASSPRVAYEQYF. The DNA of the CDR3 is TGTGCCAGCAGCCCCCGGGTAGCCTACGAGCAGTACTTC.

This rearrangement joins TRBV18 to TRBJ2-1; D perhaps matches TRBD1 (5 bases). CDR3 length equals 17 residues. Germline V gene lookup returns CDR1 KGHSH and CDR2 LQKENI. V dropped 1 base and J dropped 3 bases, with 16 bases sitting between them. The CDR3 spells CASSPRARQGIYNEQFF. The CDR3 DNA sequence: TGTGCCAGCTCACCACGAGCCCGCCAGGGAATCTACAATGAGCAGTTCTTC.

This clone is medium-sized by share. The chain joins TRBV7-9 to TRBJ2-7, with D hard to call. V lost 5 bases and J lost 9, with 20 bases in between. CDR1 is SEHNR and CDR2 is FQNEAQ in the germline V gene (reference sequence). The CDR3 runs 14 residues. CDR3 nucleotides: TGTGCCAGCAGCCAACCCCCTCGTGGGGATCGGCAGTACTTC. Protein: CASSQPPRGDRQYF.

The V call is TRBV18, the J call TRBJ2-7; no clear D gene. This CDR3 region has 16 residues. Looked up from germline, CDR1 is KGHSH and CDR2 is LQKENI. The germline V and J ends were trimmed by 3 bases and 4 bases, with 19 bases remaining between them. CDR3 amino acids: CASSPPTRTLTYEQYF. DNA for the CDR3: TGTGCCAGCTCACCCCCTACACGGACGTTAACGTACGAGCAGTACTTC.

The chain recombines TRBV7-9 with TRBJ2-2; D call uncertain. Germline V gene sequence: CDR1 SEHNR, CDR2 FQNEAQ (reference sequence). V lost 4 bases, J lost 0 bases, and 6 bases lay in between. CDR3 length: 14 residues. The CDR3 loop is CASSSDANTGELFF. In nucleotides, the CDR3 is TGTGCCAGCAGCTCAGATGCGAACACCGGGGAGCTGTTTTTT.

The CDR3 DNA sequence: TGCAGCGCCGAGGACGGAAACACCATATATTTT. This sequence encodes CSAEDGNTIYF. The chain carries TRBV29-1 and TRBJ1-3; D unclear. Per the germline V gene, CDR1 is SQVTM and CDR2 is ANQGSEA. Trimming took 7 bases from V and 4 from J, leaving 8 bases between them. This CDR3 spans 11 amino acids.

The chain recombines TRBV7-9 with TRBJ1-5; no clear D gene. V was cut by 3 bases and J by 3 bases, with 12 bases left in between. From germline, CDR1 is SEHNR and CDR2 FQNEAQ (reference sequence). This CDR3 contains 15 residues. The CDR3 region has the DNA TGTGCCAGCAGCTTCGGGAGGACTTTCAATCAGCCCCAGCATTTT. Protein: CASSFGRTFNQPQHF. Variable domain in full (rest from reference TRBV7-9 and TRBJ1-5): DTGVSQNPRHKITKRGQNVTFRCDPISEHNRLYWYRQTLGQGPEFLTYFQNEAQLEKSRLLSDRFSAERPKGSFSTLEIQRTEQGDSAMYLCASSFGRTFNQPQHFGDGTRLSIL.

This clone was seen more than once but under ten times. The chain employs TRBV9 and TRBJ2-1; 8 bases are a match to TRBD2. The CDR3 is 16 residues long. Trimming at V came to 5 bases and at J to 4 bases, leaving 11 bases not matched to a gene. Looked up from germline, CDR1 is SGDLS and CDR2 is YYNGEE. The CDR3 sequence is CASSHVAGTKYNEQFF. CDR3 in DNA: TGTGCCAGCAGTCACGTAGCGGGGACGAAATACAATGAGCAGTTCTTC.

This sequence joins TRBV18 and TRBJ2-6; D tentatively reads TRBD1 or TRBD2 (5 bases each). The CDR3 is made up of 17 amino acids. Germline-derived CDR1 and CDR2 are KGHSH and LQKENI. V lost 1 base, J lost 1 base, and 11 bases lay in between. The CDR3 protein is CASSPRDGSSGANVLTF. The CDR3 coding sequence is TGTGCCAGCTCACCACGGGACGGATCATCTGGGGCCAACGTCCTGACTTTC.

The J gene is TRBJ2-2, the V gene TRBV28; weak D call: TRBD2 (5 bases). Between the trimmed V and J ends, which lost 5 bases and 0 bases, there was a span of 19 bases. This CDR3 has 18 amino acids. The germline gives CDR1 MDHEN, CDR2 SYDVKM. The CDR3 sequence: CASSPPVPGLSNTGELFF. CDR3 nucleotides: TGTGCCAGCAGTCCCCCCGTTCCCGGACTTTCGAACACCGGGGAGCTGTTTTTT.

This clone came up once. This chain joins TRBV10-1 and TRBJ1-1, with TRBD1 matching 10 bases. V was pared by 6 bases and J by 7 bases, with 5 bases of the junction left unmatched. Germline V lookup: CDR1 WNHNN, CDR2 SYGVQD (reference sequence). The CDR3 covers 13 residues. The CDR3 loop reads CASSRQGANEAFF. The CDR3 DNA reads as TGCGCCAGCAGCCGACAGGGGGCGAATGAAGCTTTCTTT.

The CDR3, as DNA: TGTGCCAGCAGAGCCTTTCCGAGGACAGGGGAAGAGACCCAGTACTTC. This translates into CASRAFPRTGEETQYF. This chain uses TRBV27 with TRBJ2-5; 9 bases align to TRBD1. Trimming took 6 bases from V and 3 from J; bases not matched to a gene: 11. This CDR3 has 16 amino acids. Germline lookup yields CDR1 MNHEY and CDR2 SMNVEV (reference sequence).

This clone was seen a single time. This CDR3 is CASSTLPTEAFF. CDR3 in DNA: TGTGCCAGCAGTACTCTGCCCACTGAAGCTTTCTTT. V usage is TRBV28 and J usage is TRBJ1-1; no reliable D call. The germline V gene has CDR1 MDHEN and CDR2 SYDVKM. V was cut by 5 bases and J by 4 bases, with 8 bases left in between. CDR3 length equals 12 residues.

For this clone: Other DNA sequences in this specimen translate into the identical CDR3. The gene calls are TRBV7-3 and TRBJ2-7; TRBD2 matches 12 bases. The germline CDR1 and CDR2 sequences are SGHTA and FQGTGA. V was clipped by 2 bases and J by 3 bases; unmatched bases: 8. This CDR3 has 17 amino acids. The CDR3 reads CASSLAPLAGGHYEQYF. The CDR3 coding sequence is TGTGCCAGCAGCTTAGCTCCACTAGCGGGAGGCCACTACGAGCAGTACTTC.

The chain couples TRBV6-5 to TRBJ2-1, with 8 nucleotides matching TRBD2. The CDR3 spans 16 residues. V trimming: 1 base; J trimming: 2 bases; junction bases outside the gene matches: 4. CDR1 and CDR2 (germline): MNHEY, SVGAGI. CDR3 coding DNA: TGTGCCAGCAGTTACTTGGCGGGGGGTACCTACAATGAGCAGTTCTTC. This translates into CASSYLAGGTYNEQFF.

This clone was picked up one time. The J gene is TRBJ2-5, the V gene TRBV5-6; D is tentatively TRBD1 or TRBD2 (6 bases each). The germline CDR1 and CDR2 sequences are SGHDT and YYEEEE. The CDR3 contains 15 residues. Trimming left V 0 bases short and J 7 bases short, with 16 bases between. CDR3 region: CASSLERRGVGTQYF. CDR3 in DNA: TGTGCCAGCAGCTTGGAGAGGAGGGGGGTAGGGACCCAGTACTTC.

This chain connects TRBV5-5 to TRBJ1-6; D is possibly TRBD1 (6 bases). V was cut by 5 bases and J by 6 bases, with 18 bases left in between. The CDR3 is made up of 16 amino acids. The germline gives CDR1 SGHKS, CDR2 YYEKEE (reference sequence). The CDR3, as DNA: TGTGCCAGCAGGGTTTGGCAGGGGCAGGGTAATTCACCCCTCCACTTT. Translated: CASRVWQGQGNSPLHF.

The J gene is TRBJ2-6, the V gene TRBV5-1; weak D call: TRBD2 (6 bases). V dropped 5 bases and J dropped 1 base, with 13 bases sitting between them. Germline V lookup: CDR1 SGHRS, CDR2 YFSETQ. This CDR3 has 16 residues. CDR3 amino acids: CASRPIGGSGANVLTF. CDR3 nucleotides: TGCGCCAGCAGACCCATCGGGGGATCTGGGGCCAACGTCCTGACTTTC. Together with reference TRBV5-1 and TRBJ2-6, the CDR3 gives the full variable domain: KAGVTQTPRYLIKTRGQQVTLSCSPISGHRSVSWYQQTPGQGLQFLFEYFSETQRNKGNFPGRFSGRQFSNSRSEMNVSTLELGDSALYLCASRPIGGSGANVLTFGAGSRLTVL.

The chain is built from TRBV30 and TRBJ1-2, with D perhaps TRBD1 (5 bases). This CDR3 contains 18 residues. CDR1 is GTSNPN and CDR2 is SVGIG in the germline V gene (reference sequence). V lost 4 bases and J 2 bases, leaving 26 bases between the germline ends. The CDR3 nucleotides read TGTGCCTGGACCTCCCCTCATGGTGGCAGGGCCCTCAACTATGGCTACACCTTC. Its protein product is CAWTSPHGGRALNYGYTF.

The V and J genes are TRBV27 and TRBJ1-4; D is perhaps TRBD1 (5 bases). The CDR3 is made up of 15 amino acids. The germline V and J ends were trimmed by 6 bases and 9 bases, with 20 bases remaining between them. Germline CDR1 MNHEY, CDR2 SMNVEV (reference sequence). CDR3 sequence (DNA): TGTGCCAGCAGCTCCCTGGGGCAGGGAGTAAAAAAACTGTTTTTT. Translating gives CASSSLGQGVKKLFF.